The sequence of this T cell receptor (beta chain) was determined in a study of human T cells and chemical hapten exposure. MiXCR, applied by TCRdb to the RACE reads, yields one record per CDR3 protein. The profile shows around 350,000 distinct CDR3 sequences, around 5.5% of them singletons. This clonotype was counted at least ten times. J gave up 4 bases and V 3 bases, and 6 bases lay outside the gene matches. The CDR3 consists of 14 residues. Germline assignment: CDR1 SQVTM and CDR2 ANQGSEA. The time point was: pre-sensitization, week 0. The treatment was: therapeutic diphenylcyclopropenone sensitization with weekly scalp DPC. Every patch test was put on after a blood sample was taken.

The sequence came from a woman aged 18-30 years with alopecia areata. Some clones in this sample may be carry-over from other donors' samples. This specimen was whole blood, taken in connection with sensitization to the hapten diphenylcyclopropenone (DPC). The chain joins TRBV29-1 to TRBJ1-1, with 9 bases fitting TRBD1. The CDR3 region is CSVEGTGSGTEAFF. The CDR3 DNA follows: TGCAGCGTTGAGGGGACAGGGTCTGGCACTGAAGCTTTCTTT.